The 26 T cell receptor beta chains reported below all come from one sample, sequenced in a study of shared clonotypes between healthy human individuals. Here immunoSEQ multiplex PCR was the method, and the copy in TCRdb shows in-frame clones only, minus some. Among roughly 2.2 million clones listed, 80% to 95% were seen once. Material for sequencing was naive CD4+ T cells from PBMCs. The subset denotes: CD45RA+ positively selected. These receptors were taken from a young man in good health. Some clones in this sample may be carry-over from other donors' samples.

The chain employs TRBV6-6 and TRBJ1-1; D unclear. Per the germline V gene, CDR1 is MNHNY and CDR2 is SVGAGI (reference sequence). This CDR3 is built from 13 residues. Trimming removed 7 bases from V and 1 base from J, with 10 bases in between. The CDR3 loop is CASTRHRNTEAFF. The CDR3 DNA is TGTGCCAGCACCAGACACCGGAACACTGAAGCTTTCTTT.

This sequence joins TRBV4-1 and TRBJ2-3; D call uncertain. The V end was cut by 1 base, the J end by 5 bases, with 13 bases between. The CDR3 extends over 15 amino acids. The germline gives CDR1 MGHRA, CDR2 YSYEKL. CDR3 coding DNA: TGCGCCAGCAGCCAAGCCGGGTCAGTAGGAGATACGCAGTATTTT. It translates to CASSQAGSVGDTQYF.

This clone was counted once. V usage is TRBV10-3 and J usage is TRBJ2-1, with 9 bases lining up with TRBD2. The length of the CDR3 is 13 residues. The germline V gene has CDR1 ENHRY and CDR2 SYGVKD. Unmatched junction bases numbered 10, after V lost 10 bases and J lost 9 bases. CDR3 residues: CATLTSGEGEQFF. The CDR3 DNA is TGTGCCACCCTGACTAGCGGAGAAGGTGAGCAGTTCTTC.

V is TRBV18 and J is TRBJ1-2; 9 bases agree with TRBD1. The CDR3 loop spans 16 amino acids. Germline V gene lookup returns CDR1 KGHSH and CDR2 LQKENI. V lost 0 bases and J lost 7; bases outside the gene matches: 9. CDR3 DNA sequence: TGTGCCAGCTCACCACCGGTGGGACAGGGTATCTCTGGCTACACCTTC. This encodes CASSPPVGQGISGYTF. Looking up the rest from reference TRBV18 and TRBJ1-2 gives the full variable domain: NAGVMQNPRHLVRRRGQEARLRCSPMKGHSHVYWYRQLPEEGLKFMVYLQKENIIDESGMPKERFSAEFPKEGPSILRIQQVVRGDSAAYFCASSPPVGQGISGYTFGSGTRLTVV.

The chain couples TRBV28 to TRBJ1-1; D is uncertain. The V gene lost 5 bases and the J gene lost 11 bases, with 18 bases spanning the gap. This CDR3 has 13 amino acids. The germline V gene encodes CDR1 MDHEN and CDR2 SYDVKM. This chain's CDR3 is CASSPVGRPPAFF. In nucleotides, the CDR3 is TGTGCCAGCAGTCCTGTGGGGAGGCCGCCGGCTTTCTTT.

The CDR3 region is CASSVTSLASEQFF. CDR3 bases: TGTGCCAGCAGCGTAACTAGCCTAGCGTCGGAGCAGTTCTTC. The chain combines TRBV9 with TRBJ2-1; D may be TRBD2 (6 bases). Trimming took off 1 base at V and 10 bases at J, with 15 bases between the two ends. This CDR3 is 14 amino acids long. Germline CDR1 SGDLS, CDR2 YYNGEE.

V usage is TRBV7-9 and J usage is TRBJ2-2; D uncertain. Trimming took 5 bases from V and 1 from J, leaving 11 bases between them. Per germline, CDR1 SEHNR and CDR2 FQNEAQ (reference sequence). The CDR3 is 15 residues long. The CDR3 DNA is TGTGCCAGCAGCCAGAGGTACGAGAACACCGGGGAGCTGTTTTTT. Protein product: CASSQRYENTGELFF.

The chain uses TRBV4-2 and TRBJ2-5; TRBD2 aligns across 7 bases. The end of the DNA fits TRBJ2-7 better, so the J call may be wrong. The CDR3 extends over 16 amino acids. Germline CDR1 and CDR2: LGHNA and YNFKEQ. CDR3 DNA sequence: TGTGCCAGCAGCCCCCCCGGGCTAGCGGAATCCTACGAGCAGTACTTC. Protein: CASSPPGLAESYEQYF.

V and J are TRBV6-6 and TRBJ2-5; tentative D call: TRBD2 (5 bases). The CDR3 totals 13 residues. V was shortened by 6 bases and J by 5 bases, with 13 bases between the two germline ends. Germline CDR1 and CDR2: MNHNY and SVGAGI (reference sequence). CDR3 bases: TGTGCCAGCAGCCCCGGGAATGGGGAGACCCAGTACTTC. It yields the protein CASSPGNGETQYF.

This clone showed up just once. The chain recombines TRBV5-1 with TRBJ1-2, with D perhaps matching TRBD1 (5 bases). The germline V and J ends were trimmed by 2 bases and 7 bases, with 12 bases remaining between them. Germline V gene lookup returns CDR1 SGHRS and CDR2 YFSETQ. This CDR3 has 13 amino acids. The DNA of the CDR3 is TGCGCCAGCAGCTTACAGGAAATCGGTGGCTACACCTTC. It translates to CASSLQEIGGYTF. The whole variable domain, remainder taken from reference TRBV5-1 and TRBJ1-2, is KAGVTQTPRYLIKTRGQQVTLSCSPISGHRSVSWYQQTPGQGLQFLFEYFSETQRNKGNFPGRFSGRQFSNSRSEMNVSTLELGDSALYLCASSLQEIGGYTFGSGTRLTVV.

The CDR3 loop is CASSLEMAQYF. The DNA of the CDR3 is TGTGCCAGCAGTTTAGAAATGGCCCAGTACTTC. The chain employs TRBV28 and TRBJ2-5; D is ambiguous. The CDR3 consists of 11 residues. V lost 2 bases, J lost 9 bases, and 7 bases lay in between. CDR1 MDHEN and CDR2 SYDVKM come from the germline V gene.

V gene TRBV7-3 combines with J gene TRBJ1-6, with D tentatively TRBD1 (6 bases). The CDR3 consists of 15 residues. CDR1 and CDR2 (germline): SGHTA, FQGTGA. Between the trimmed V and J ends, which lost 4 bases and 7 bases, there was a span of 14 bases. For the CDR3, the DNA is TGTGCCAGCAGCTCAACCTCAGGGGACAATTCACCCCTCCACTTT. Translating it yields CASSSTSGDNSPLHF.

The rearrangement links TRBV9 to TRBJ1-2; D ambiguous. CDR3 length: 15 residues. Trimming removed 1 base at V and 4 bases at J, with 14 bases between. The germline V gene encodes CDR1 SGDLS and CDR2 YYNGEE. The CDR3 sequence is CASSVPPEGAYGYTF. CDR3 nucleotide sequence: TGTGCCAGCAGCGTACCCCCGGAGGGAGCCTATGGCTACACCTTC.

J is TRBJ2-5 and V is TRBV5-1; D unresolved. CDR3 length equals 14 residues. Deletions cut 2 bases from V and 1 base from J, with 9 bases between. Germline loops: CDR1 SGHRS, CDR2 YFSETQ. CDR3 nucleotides: TGCGCCAGCAGCTTTCCAACGGGCCAAGAGACCCAGTACTTC. Protein: CASSFPTGQETQYF.

The V call is TRBV19, the J call TRBJ2-5; D may be TRBD1 or TRBD2 (5 bases each). The V end was cut by 2 bases, the J end by 4 bases, with 17 bases between. Germline CDR1 reads LNHDA; CDR2 reads SQIVND (reference sequence). The CDR3 has 16 amino acids. CDR3 sequence reads: CASSILPGTTGETQYF. CDR3 in DNA: TGTGCCAGTAGTATACTCCCGGGGACCACGGGAGAGACCCAGTACTTC.

Details on this clone: This specimen includes other DNA sequences encoding the same CDR3. The chain couples TRBV5-1 to TRBJ2-5; possibly TRBD2 for D (6 bases). This CDR3 contains 14 residues. The V end lost 3 bases, the J end lost 2 bases, and 11 bases lay between the germline ends. Looked up from germline, CDR1 is SGHRS and CDR2 is YFSETQ. The CDR3 sequence is CASSSSGGQETQYF. The DNA of the CDR3 is TGCGCCAGCAGCTCTTCCGGGGGACAAGAGACCCAGTACTTC.

This sequence joins TRBV11-2 and TRBJ1-2; 7 positions agree with TRBD1. Losses at the gene ends were 1 base for V and 8 bases for J; bases not matched to a gene: 7. This CDR3 spans 14 amino acids. Germline CDR1 reads SGHAT; CDR2 reads FQNNGV. CDR3 in amino acids: CASSLVQGTVGYTF. The CDR3 nucleotides read TGTGCCAGCAGCTTAGTACAGGGGACTGTGGGCTACACCTTC.

This chain links TRBV11-2 with TRBJ2-1, with D hard to call. The CDR3 loop spans 13 amino acids. Trimming left V 3 bases short and J 6 bases short, with 9 bases between. Per germline, CDR1 SGHAT and CDR2 FQNNGV. The DNA for the CDR3 is TGTGCCAGCAGCTTTGTGGGGATCAATGAGCAGTTCTTC. Translating gives CASSFVGINEQFF. Full variable domain (remainder filled in from reference TRBV11-2 and TRBJ2-1): EAGVAQSPRYKIIEKRQSVAFWCNPISGHATLYWYQQILGQGPKLLIQFQNNGVVDDSQLPKDRFSAERLKGVDSTLKIQPAKLEDSAVYLCASSFVGINEQFFGPGTRLTVL.

This clone was seen just once. V gene TRBV29-1 combines with J gene TRBJ2-1; 11 nucleotides align to TRBD2. The CDR3 totals 15 residues. CDR1 and CDR2 from the germline V gene are SQVTM and ANQGSEA. After removal of 6 bases from V and 4 bases from J, the junction contained 8 bases not matched to a gene. In DNA form, the CDR3 reads TGCAGCGTGGGCCAGGGACTAGCGGCTTACAATGAGCAGTTCTTC. Its protein is CSVGQGLAAYNEQFF.

This chain links TRBV7-2 with TRBJ2-3, with D possibly being TRBD2 (5 bases). There are 14 residues in the CDR3. V lost 5 bases and J lost 1, with 10 bases in between. CDR1 is SGHTA and CDR2 is FQGNSA in the germline V gene. The CDR3, as DNA: TGTGCCAGCAGCACCAGTAGCGGCACAGATACGCAGTATTTT. This gives the protein CASSTSSGTDTQYF.

The chain carries TRBV9 and TRBJ2-3, with D possibly TRBD2 on 6 matching bases. Germline-derived CDR1 and CDR2 are SGDLS and YYNGEE. The V end was cut by 3 bases, the J end by 5 bases, with 16 bases between. The CDR3 is 15 residues long. The CDR3 region is CASSARGRQGDTQYF. The CDR3 region has the DNA TGTGCCAGCAGCGCCCGAGGGAGGCAGGGAGATACGCAGTATTTT.

About this clone itself: Different DNA sequences within this sample yield the same CDR3. The CDR3 DNA follows: TGTGCCAGCAGTGAAAGGGGTAGGAACACTGAAGCTTTCTTT. Its protein product is CASSERGRNTEAFF. This chain uses TRBV6-1 with TRBJ1-1; D perhaps matches TRBD1 (5 bases). Germline values: CDR1 MNHNS, CDR2 SASEGT. Trimming stripped 2 bases from V and 1 base from J, with 8 bases between. The CDR3 runs 14 residues.

V is TRBV27 and J is TRBJ2-7; tentatively, D is TRBD2 (7 bases). Germline CDR1 is MNHEY and CDR2 is SMNVEV (reference sequence). This CDR3 is built from 18 residues. V dropped 5 bases and J dropped 0 bases, with 23 bases sitting between them. The CDR3 sequence is CASSRYRVLADFSYEQYF. Written as DNA, the CDR3 is TGTGCCAGCAGTCGATACAGGGTGCTAGCGGATTTCTCCTACGAGCAGTACTTC.

In regard to this clone: The same CDR3 also results from other DNA sequences found in this sample. This sequence joins TRBV4-1 and TRBJ1-1; possible D gene TRBD1, 5 bases. Germline CDR1 MGHRA, CDR2 YSYEKL. The germline V and J ends were trimmed by 3 bases and 0 bases, with 8 bases remaining between them. The CDR3 extends over 14 amino acids. DNA of the CDR3: TGCGCCAGCAGCCAGGGGCCGGTGAACACTGAAGCTTTCTTT. It is translated as CASSQGPVNTEAFF.

The V gene is TRBV28, the J gene TRBJ1-5; TRBD1 is a possible D gene (6 bases). The germline V gene has CDR1 MDHEN and CDR2 SYDVKM. The CDR3 is 15 residues long. Trimming cost V 8 bases and J 7 bases, with 21 bases left between them. In nucleotides, the CDR3 is TGTGCCAGCCAACCATACAGGGTTTTTGGGCAGCCCCAGCATTTT. Residues: CASQPYRVFGQPQHF.

CDR3 residues: CASSLVPQREAFF. The CDR3 DNA is TGTGCCAGCAGCTTGGTCCCCCAAAGGGAAGCTTTCTTT. V and J are TRBV5-5 and TRBJ1-1; D gene uncertain. The V and J ends lost 0 bases and 8 bases respectively, with 11 bases between them. The CDR3 extends over 13 amino acids. The germline V gene has CDR1 SGHKS and CDR2 YYEKEE (reference sequence). Complete variable domain (other parts from reference TRBV5-5 and TRBJ1-1): DAGVTQSPTHLIKTRGQQVTLRCSPISGHKSVSWYQQVLGQGPQFIFQYYEKEERGRGNFPDRFSARQFPNYSSELNVNALLLGDSALYLCASSLVPQREAFFGQGTRLTVV.